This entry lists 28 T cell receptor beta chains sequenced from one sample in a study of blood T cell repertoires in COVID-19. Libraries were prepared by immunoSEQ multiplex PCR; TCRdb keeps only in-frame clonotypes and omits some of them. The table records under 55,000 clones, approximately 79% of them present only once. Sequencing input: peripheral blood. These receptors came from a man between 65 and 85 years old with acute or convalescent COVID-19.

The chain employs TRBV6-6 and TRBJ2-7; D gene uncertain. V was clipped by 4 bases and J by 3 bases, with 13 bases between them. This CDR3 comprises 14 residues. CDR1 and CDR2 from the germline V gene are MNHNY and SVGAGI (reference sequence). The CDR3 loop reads CASSWSFRIYEQYF. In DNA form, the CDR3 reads TGTGCCAGCAGTTGGAGTTTTCGTATCTACGAGCAGTACTTC.

As DNA, the CDR3 is TGTGCCAGCGAGGGACTACGGTCAGATACGCAGTATTTT. Protein: CASEGLRSDTQYF. This chain links TRBV6-5 with TRBJ2-3; 7 nucleotides agree with TRBD2. After removal of 8 bases from V and 4 bases from J, the junction contained 6 bases not matched to a gene. The CDR3 is made up of 13 amino acids. CDR1 MNHEY and CDR2 SVGAGI come from the germline V gene.

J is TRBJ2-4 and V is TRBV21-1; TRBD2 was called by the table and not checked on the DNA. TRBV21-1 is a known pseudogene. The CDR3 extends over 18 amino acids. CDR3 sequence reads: CASTRAGGNSPAKNIQYF. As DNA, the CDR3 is TGTGCCAGCACCCGAGCGGGGGGAAATTCACCAGCCAAAAACATTCAGTACTTC.

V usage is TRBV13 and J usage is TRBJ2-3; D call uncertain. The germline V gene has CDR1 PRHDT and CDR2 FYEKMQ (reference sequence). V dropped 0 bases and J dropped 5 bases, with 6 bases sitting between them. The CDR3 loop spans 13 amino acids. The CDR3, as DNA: TGTGCCAGCAGCTTAGGCGGAGAAGATACGCAGTATTTT. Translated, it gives CASSLGGEDTQYF.

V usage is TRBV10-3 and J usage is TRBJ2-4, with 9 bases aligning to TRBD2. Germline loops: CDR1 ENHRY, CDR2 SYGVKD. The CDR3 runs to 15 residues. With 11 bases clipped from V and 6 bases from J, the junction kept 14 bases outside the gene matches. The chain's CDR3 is CAAGDGTSFGNIQYF. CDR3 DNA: TGTGCCGCGGGGGATGGGACTAGCTTTGGAAACATTCAGTACTTC.

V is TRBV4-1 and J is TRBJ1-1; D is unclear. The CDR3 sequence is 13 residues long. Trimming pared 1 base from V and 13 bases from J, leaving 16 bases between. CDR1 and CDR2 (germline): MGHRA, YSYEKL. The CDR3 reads CASSQGPGAEDFF. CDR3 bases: TGCGCCAGCAGCCAAGGGCCGGGTGCGGAGGATTTCTTT.

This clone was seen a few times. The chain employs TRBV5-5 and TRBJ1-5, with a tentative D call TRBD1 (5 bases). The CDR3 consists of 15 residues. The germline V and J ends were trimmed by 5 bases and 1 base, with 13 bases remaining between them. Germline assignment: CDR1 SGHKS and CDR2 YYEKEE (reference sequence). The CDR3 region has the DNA TGTGCCAGCAGATACTCGGACATAAGCAATCAGCCCCAGCATTTT. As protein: CASRYSDISNQPQHF.

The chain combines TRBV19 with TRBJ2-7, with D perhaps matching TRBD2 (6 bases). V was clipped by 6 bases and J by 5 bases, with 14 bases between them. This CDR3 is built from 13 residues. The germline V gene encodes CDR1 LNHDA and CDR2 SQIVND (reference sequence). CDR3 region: CASRPGGAHEQYF. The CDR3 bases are TGTGCCAGTAGGCCCGGCGGGGCCCACGAGCAGTACTTC.

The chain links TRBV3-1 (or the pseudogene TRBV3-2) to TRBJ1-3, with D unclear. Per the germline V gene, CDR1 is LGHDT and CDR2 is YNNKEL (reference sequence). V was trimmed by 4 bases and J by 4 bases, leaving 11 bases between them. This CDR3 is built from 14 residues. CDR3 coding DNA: TGTGCCAGCAGCCCGGGGTTCTCGGGAAACACCATATATTTT. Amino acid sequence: CASSPGFSGNTIYF.

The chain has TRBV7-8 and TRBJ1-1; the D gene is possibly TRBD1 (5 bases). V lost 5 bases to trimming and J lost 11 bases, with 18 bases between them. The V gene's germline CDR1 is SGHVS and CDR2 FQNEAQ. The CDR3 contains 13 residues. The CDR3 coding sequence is TGTGCCAGCAGCGTCGGGACTCCTGTTGGGGCTTTCTTT. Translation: CASSVGTPVGAFF.

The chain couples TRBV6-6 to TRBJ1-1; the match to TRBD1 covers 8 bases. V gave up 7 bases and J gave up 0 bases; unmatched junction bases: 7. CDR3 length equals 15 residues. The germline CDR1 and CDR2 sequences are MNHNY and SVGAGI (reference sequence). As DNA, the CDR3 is TGTGCCAGCAAACCGACAGGGGCCATGAACACTGAAGCTTTCTTT. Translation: CASKPTGAMNTEAFF.

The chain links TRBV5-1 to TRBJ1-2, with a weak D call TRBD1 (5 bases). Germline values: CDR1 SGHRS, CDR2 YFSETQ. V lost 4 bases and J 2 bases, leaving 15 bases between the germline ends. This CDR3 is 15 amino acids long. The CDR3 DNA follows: TGCGCCAGCAGCCCTCAGGGATTCCTCAACTATGGCTACACCTTC. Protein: CASSPQGFLNYGYTF.

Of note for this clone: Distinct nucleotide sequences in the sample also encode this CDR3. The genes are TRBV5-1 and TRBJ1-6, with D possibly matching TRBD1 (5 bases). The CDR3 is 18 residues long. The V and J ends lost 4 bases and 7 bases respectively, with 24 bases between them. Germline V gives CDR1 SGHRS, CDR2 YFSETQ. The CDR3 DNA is TGCGCCAGCAGCCCCCTTGGGGCGCACAGAGTAGGGAATTCACCCCTCCACTTT. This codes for CASSPLGAHRVGNSPLHF.

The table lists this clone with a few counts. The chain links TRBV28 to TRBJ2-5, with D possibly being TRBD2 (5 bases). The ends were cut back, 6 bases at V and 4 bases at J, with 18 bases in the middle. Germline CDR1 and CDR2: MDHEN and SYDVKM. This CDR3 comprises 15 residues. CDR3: CASSRTAGTGETQYF. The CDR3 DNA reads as TGTGCCAGCAGCCGGACGGCGGGTACGGGAGAGACCCAGTACTTC.

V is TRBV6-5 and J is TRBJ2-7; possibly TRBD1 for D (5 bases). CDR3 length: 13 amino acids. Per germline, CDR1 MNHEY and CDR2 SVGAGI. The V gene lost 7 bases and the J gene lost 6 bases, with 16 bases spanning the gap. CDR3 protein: CASNQFSRGEQYF. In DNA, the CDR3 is TGTGCCAGCAATCAGTTTAGTAGGGGCGAGCAGTACTTC.

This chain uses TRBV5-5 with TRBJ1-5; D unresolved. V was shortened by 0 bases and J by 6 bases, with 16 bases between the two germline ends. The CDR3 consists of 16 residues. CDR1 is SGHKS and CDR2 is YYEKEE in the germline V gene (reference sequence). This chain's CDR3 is CASSLGSLRVGQPQHF. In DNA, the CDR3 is TGTGCCAGCAGCTTGGGGAGTCTGAGGGTGGGTCAGCCCCAGCATTTT.

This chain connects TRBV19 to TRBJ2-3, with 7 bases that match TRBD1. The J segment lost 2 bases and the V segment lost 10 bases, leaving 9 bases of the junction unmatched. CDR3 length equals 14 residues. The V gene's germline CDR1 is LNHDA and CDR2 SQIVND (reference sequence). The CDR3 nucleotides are TGTGCCACGGCTCAGGGGGAAGACACAGATACGCAGTATTTT. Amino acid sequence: CATAQGEDTDTQYF. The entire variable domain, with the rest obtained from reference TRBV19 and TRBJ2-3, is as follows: DGGITQSPKYLFRKEGQNVTLSCEQNLNHDAMYWYRQDPGQGLRLIYYSQIVNDFQKGDIAEGYSVSREKKESFPLTVTSAQKNPTAFYLCATAQGEDTDTQYFGPGTRLTVL.

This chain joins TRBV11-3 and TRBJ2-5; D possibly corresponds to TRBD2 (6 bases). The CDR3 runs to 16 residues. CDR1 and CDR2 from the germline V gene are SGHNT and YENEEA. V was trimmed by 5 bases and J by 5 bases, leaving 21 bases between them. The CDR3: CASSPSGPSRGETQYF. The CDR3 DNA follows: TGTGCCAGCAGCCCCAGCGGACCTTCACGGGGGGAGACCCAGTACTTC.

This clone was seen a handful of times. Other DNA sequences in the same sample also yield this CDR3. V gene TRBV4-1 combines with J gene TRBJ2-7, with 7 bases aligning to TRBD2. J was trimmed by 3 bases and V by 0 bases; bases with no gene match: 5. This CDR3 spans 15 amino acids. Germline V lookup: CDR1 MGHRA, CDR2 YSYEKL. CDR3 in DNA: TGCGCCAGCAGCCAAGATCGTGGGGGGGGCTACGAGCAGTACTTC. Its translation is CASSQDRGGGYEQYF.

The CDR3 loop is CASSVAGAANTEAFF. DNA of the CDR3: TGTGCCAGCAGCGTAGCTGGGGCAGCAAACACTGAAGCTTTCTTT. The chain recombines TRBV9 with TRBJ1-1, with D tentatively TRBD1 (5 bases). Trimming left V 0 bases short and J 2 bases short, with 11 bases between. Per the germline V gene, CDR1 is SGDLS and CDR2 is YYNGEE. There are 15 residues in the CDR3.

Here the CDR3 DNA reads TGTGCCTGTACACAGGGGGTCAGAGGGAACACTGAAGCTTTCTTT. It specifies CACTQGVRGNTEAFF. This sequence joins TRBV30 and TRBJ1-1; TRBD1 agrees at 8 bases. From germline, CDR1 is GTSNPN and CDR2 SVGIG (reference sequence). This CDR3 region has 15 residues. Unmatched junction bases numbered 10, after V lost 6 bases and J lost 1 base.

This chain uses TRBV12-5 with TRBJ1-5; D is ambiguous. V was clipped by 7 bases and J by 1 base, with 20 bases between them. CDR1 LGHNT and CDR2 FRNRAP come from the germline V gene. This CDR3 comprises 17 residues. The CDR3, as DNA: TGTGCTAGTGCCCCTCAGGCGGAGGGAAGGAGCAATCAGCCCCAGCATTTT. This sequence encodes CASAPQAEGRSNQPQHF.

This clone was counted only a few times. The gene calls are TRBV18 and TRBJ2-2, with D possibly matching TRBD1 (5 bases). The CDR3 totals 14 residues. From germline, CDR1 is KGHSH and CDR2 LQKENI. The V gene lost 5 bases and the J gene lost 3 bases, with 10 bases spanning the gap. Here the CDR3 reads CASSRGIDTGELFF. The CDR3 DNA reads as TGTGCCAGCTCAAGGGGAATCGACACCGGGGAGCTGTTTTTT.

CDR3 loop: CASSLLGQTDEKLFF. The CDR3 DNA reads TGTGCCAGCAGTTTACTTGGACAAACGGACGAAAAACTGTTTTTT. This chain links TRBV27 with TRBJ1-4, with a possible D match to TRBD1 (5 bases). CDR1 and CDR2 (germline): MNHEY, SMNVEV (reference sequence). The length of the CDR3 is 15 residues. The V end was cut by 2 bases, the J end by 8 bases, with 15 bases between.

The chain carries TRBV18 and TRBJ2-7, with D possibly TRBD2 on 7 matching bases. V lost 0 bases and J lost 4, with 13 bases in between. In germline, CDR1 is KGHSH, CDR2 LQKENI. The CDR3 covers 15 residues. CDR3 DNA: TGTGCCAGCTCACCACCGTCGCGGGGGCCATACGAGCAGTACTTC. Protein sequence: CASSPPSRGPYEQYF.

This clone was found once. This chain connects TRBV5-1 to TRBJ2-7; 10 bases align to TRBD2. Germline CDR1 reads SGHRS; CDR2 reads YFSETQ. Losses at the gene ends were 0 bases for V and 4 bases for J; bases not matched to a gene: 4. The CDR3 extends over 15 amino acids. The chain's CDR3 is CASSLGGTSVYEQYF. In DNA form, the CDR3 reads TGCGCCAGCAGCTTGGGAGGGACTAGCGTTTACGAGCAGTACTTC.

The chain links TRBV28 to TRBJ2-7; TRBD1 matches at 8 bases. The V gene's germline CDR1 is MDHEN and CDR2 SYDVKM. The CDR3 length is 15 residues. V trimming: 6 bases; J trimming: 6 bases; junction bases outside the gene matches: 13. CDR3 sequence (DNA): TGTGCCAGCAGAGCGACAGGACAGGGCGAGGCCGAGCAGTACTTC. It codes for CASRATGQGEAEQYF.

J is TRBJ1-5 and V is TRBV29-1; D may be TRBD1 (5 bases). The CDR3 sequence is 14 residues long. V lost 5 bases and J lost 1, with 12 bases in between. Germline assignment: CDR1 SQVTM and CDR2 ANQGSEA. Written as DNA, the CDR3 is TGCAGCGTTAGTCAGGGTGGGAGCAATCAGCCCCAGCATTTT. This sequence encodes CSVSQGGSNQPQHF.